A single sample gave rise to the 9 T cell receptor beta chains below, sequenced in a study of OX40 agonist ivuxolimab in advanced cancers. Libraries were prepared by immunoSEQ multiplex PCR; TCRdb keeps only in-frame clonotypes and omits some of them. The top ten hold about 1.2% of the sample, which has 61,000 or so clones, approximately 90% seen once. The input for sequencing was CD4+ or CD8+ T cells sorted from blood, taken in a trial of the OX40 agonist ivuxolimab. All receptors derive from an adult with an advanced solid tumor such as melanoma, head and neck, liver or kidney cancer.

The J gene is TRBJ2-1, the V gene TRBV5-1, with 14 nucleotides matching TRBD2. J gave up 6 bases and V 3 bases, and 2 bases lay outside the gene matches. The CDR3 contains 15 residues. The V gene's germline CDR1 is SGHRS and CDR2 YFSETQ. CDR3 DNA: TGCGCCAGCAGCTACGGACTAGCGGGGGGCAATGAGCAGTTCTTC. Protein product: CASSYGLAGGNEQFF.

V gene TRBV15 combines with J gene TRBJ1-4, with a weak D call TRBD1 (5 bases). CDR3 length: 16 residues. Trimming removed 1 base at V and 3 bases at J, with 12 bases between. The germline CDR1 and CDR2 sequences are LNHNV and YYDKDF (reference sequence). The DNA of the CDR3 is TGTGCCACCAGCAGAGGGGGGTCGGAAGCTAATGAAAAACTGTTTTTT. Amino acid sequence: CATSRGGSEANEKLFF.

CDR3 sequence reads: CASSPRGSGVYEQYF. The CDR3 DNA reads TGTGCCAGCAGTCCCCGTGGTAGCGGGGTTTACGAGCAGTACTTC. This chain uses TRBV6-6 with TRBJ2-7, with TRBD2 matching 8 bases. V gave up 5 bases and J gave up 4 bases; unmatched junction bases: 10. Germline V gives CDR1 MNHNY, CDR2 SVGAGI (reference sequence). The CDR3 has 15 residues.

The chain uses TRBV6-5 and TRBJ2-7; possibly TRBD1 for D (5 bases). The CDR3 is made up of 12 amino acids. V was shortened by 10 bases and J by 2 bases, with 12 bases between the two germline ends. In germline, CDR1 is MNHEY, CDR2 SVGAGI. Here the CDR3 DNA reads TGTGCCACACGATCGACAGCCTACGAGCAGTACTTC. Its translation: CATRSTAYEQYF.

This clone was seen just once. V gene TRBV15 combines with J gene TRBJ1-2, with a possible D match to TRBD1 (5 bases). The V and J ends lost 0 bases and 6 bases respectively, with 14 bases between them. CDR1 LNHNV and CDR2 YYDKDF come from the germline V gene (reference sequence). The CDR3 runs to 15 residues. The CDR3: CATSRDGWQGDGYTF. CDR3 bases: TGTGCCACCAGCAGAGATGGTTGGCAGGGAGATGGCTACACCTTC.

The chain joins TRBV11-2 to TRBJ2-2; a possible D gene is TRBD1 (5 bases). V was trimmed by 7 bases and J by 3 bases, leaving 9 bases between them. The CDR3 is made up of 13 amino acids. Germline values: CDR1 SGHAT, CDR2 FQNNGV. The CDR3 nucleotides are TGTGCCAGCATCGGACAATACACCGGGGAGCTGTTTTTT. Translation gives CASIGQYTGELFF.

The chain links TRBV5-4 to TRBJ2-5; TRBD1 agrees at 7 bases. The ends lost 3 bases at V and 6 bases at J; junction bases unmatched: 11. Germline assignment: CDR1 SGHNT and CDR2 YYREEE (reference sequence). There are 15 residues in the CDR3. The CDR3 DNA follows: TGTGCCAGCAGCTCTAGACAGGGTAGCATGCAGACCCAGTACTTC. Translation: CASSSRQGSMQTQYF.

This chain connects TRBV27 to TRBJ1-2, with 9 bases lining up with TRBD1. Germline V gene sequence: CDR1 MNHEY, CDR2 SMNVEV (reference sequence). The V gene end was trimmed by 6 bases and the J gene end by 4 bases; junction bases not matched to a gene: 9. The CDR3 has 15 residues. CDR3 residues: CASRKTGGAGYGYTF. The DNA for the CDR3 is TGTGCCAGCAGAAAAACAGGGGGCGCCGGCTATGGCTACACCTTC.

This sequence joins TRBV18 and TRBJ1-2; D is unclear. The CDR3 totals 14 residues. Germline V lookup: CDR1 KGHSH, CDR2 LQKENI. The V end was cut by 2 bases, the J end by 4 bases, with 11 bases between. CDR3 sequence (DNA): TGTGCCAGCTCACCAACCGGTTTCGGCTATGGCTACACCTTC. It codes for CASSPTGFGYGYTF.